One sample yielded the 5 T cell receptor beta chains listed below, sequenced in a study of identical twins (dated by TCRdb to 2015 to 2016). The library was produced with 5' RACE. The instrument was an Illumina HiSeq 2000. TCRdb took the public reads, trimmed them with fastp at Q25, ran MiXCR for clone calling and kept in-frame beta chains. Each entry merges the rows of one CDR3 protein and shows their most common DNA and genes. This sample has roughly 280,000 distinct CDR3 sequences in its table, and around 9.7% of those were observed once. Around 7.1% of the sample is taken by the ten largest. These data also featured in a second study, about yellow fever vaccine responses in identical twins.

Sequenced sample: CD8+ T cells sorted from blood. Receptors originate from a woman between 18 and 29 years old in good health.

This clonotype was counted at least ten times. The chain joins TRBV6-5 to TRBJ2-5; 10 nucleotides align to TRBD2. The length of the CDR3 is 17 residues. Germline CDR1 reads MNHEY; CDR2 reads SVGAGI. V shed 2 bases and J 5 bases; nucleotides not matched to a gene: 11. As DNA, the CDR3 is TGTGCCAGCAGTTACCTTCCAGCGGGAGGGCGGGTGGAGACCCAGTACTTC. Amino acids: CASSYLPAGGRVETQYF.

V gene TRBV27 combines with J gene TRBJ2-7; 12 nucleotides line up with TRBD1. Losses at the gene ends were 5 bases for V and 2 bases for J; bases not matched to a gene: 7. Germline assignment: CDR1 MNHEY and CDR2 SMNVEV (reference sequence). The CDR3 has 16 amino acids. CDR3 coding DNA: TGTGCCAGCAGTACAGGGGACAGGGGGCTAACCTACGAGCAGTACTTC. Its translation: CASSTGDRGLTYEQYF.

This clonotype showed up just a few times. This chain joins TRBV4-3 and TRBJ2-1; TRBD1 agrees at 8 bases. The trim removed 0 bases at V and 5 bases at J, leaving 9 bases unmatched. Germline V CDR1 and CDR2: LGHNA, YSLEER. The CDR3 runs 17 residues. The DNA of the CDR3 is TGCGCCAGCAGCCAAGATCGTGTAACAGGGGGTAACAATGAGCAGTTCTTC. Translated, it gives CASSQDRVTGGNNEQFF.

Concerning this clonotype: A much larger clone is a single base away; this may be a read error. The V call is TRBV4-3, the J call TRBJ2-7; the match to TRBD2 covers 7 bases. From germline, CDR1 is LGHNA and CDR2 YSLEER. CDR3 length: 15 residues. Trimming at V came to 1 base and at J to 2 bases, leaving 5 bases not matched to a gene. The CDR3 bases are TGCGCCAGCAGCCAAGTAGCTAGCGGAACCTACGAGCAGTACTTC. It specifies CASSQVASGTYEQYF.

This clonotype was counted between two and nine times. The chain has TRBV29-1 and TRBJ2-5; 10 nucleotides match TRBD1. The CDR3 totals 18 residues. Germline CDR1 SQVTM, CDR2 ANQGSEA. The V segment lost 6 bases and the J segment 5 bases; nucleotides outside the gene matches: 21. The CDR3 sequence is CSVSSMGTGDVRWETQYF. The CDR3 DNA is TGCAGCGTCTCTTCTATGGGGACAGGGGACGTTCGCTGGGAGACCCAGTACTTC.